This is a list of T cell receptor beta chains from one sample in a study of blood T cell repertoires in COVID-19. Method: immunoSEQ multiplex PCR; TCRdb's copy keeps in-frame clones and lacks some. This table holds tens of thousands of clones, about 92% found once. Sequencing was carried out using peripheral blood. The receptor set was obtained from a woman in her fifties or sixties in a cohort sampled during active COVID-19. Each CDR3 is given with its conserved first and last residue. The order of the fields is V gene, CDR3 length, J gene, CDR3 protein.

TRBV7-2	17	TRBJ1-6	CASSLRPGDTQNSPLHF
TRBV7-9	13	TRBJ1-4	CASSLLEFEKLFF
TRBV7-6	15	TRBJ2-1	CASSRTYSSYNEQFF
TRBV5-6	16	TRBJ2-2	CASSLYRGYPGGELFF
TRBV6-5	13	TRBJ2-1	CASRERLVGEQFF
TRBV7-9	15	TRBJ1-1	CASSLAQGQGTEAFF
TRBV7-2	15	TRBJ1-5	CASSLALQGRQPQHF
TRBV27	13	TRBJ1-2	CASSLSGPYGYTF
TRBV4-1	15	TRBJ2-1	CASSQAPRPWDEQFF
TRBV18	13	TRBJ2-1	CASSSEAYNEQFF
TRBV7-7	19	TRBJ1-2	CASSFLPISLSRDRVSYTF
TRBV30	15	TRBJ1-2	CAWSGQGQNREGYTF
TRBV9	13	TRBJ2-7	CASSVGASYEQYF
TRBV3-1/TRBV3-2	13	TRBJ1-1	CASSGQGNTEAFF
TRBV11-2	17	TRBJ1-3	CASSLAGWAGNGNTIYF
TRBV3-1/TRBV3-2	15	TRBJ2-7	CASSQWGQGAYEQYF
TRBV28	14	TRBJ1-1	CASSLVPGQGATFF
TRBV4-1	14	TRBJ2-2	CASSQDPYTGELFF
TRBV6-5	14	TRBJ2-1	CASTSAGGPNEQFF
TRBV28	11	TRBJ1-1	CASVMNTEAFF
TRBV6-5	12	TRBJ1-2	CASLGTGGGYTF
TRBV19	15	TRBJ2-1	CASSMGREEYNEQFF
TRBV7-9	13	TRBJ1-2	CAASLGALYGYTF
TRBV3-1/TRBV3-2	16	TRBJ2-5	CASSQGTSGPQETQYF
TRBV5-4	15	TRBJ1-6	CASSRTGGGNSPLHF
TRBV9	17	TRBJ1-2	CASSVEVPGGPNYGYTF
TRBV24-1	17	TRBJ2-3	CATSDPFGTGGTDTQYF
TRBV6-5	15	TRBJ2-1	CASSNSGSSYNEQFF
TRBV3-1/TRBV3-2	16	TRBJ1-4	CASSQDLELAYEKLFF
TRBV7-3	16	TRBJ2-1	CASSSLGAGDRNEQFF
TRBV28	14	TRBJ1-1	CASSFVDTYTEAFF
TRBV9	15	TRBJ2-7	CASSEGGNPSYEQYF
TRBV27	14	TRBJ1-1	CASSLVQGDAEAFF
TRBV19	14	TRBJ2-7	CASSPLGMGYEQYF
TRBV3-1/TRBV3-2	18	TRBJ1-1	CASSQDRGQGSVSTEAFF
TRBV19	17	TRBJ1-6	CASSHQGQLSHTAPLHF
TRBV28	15	TRBJ2-3	CASSFRQGGTDTQYF
TRBV11-2	15	TRBJ2-1	CASSLAEGGNNEQFF
TRBV6-5	15	TRBJ1-3	CASRRQSRSGNTIYF
TRBV4-1	14	TRBJ2-1	CASSQGGQINEQFF
TRBV27	15	TRBJ2-1	CASSSKRGSYNEQFF
TRBV27	13	TRBJ1-1	CASSLGPATEAFF
TRBV28	16	TRBJ2-1	CASSVQGTSVYNEQFF
TRBV7-9	18	TRBJ2-6	CASSFQPGQGTGANVLTF
TRBV28	19	TRBJ2-3	CASSLEGTGVRSGSDTQYF
TRBV29-1	14	TRBJ1-2	CSVAGTEMNYGYTF